Listed below are T cell receptor beta chains from one sample, sequenced in a study of shared clonotypes between healthy human individuals. Produced via immunoSEQ multiplex PCR; TCRdb's table is partial and in-frame only. The profile covers about 1 million clones, with 75% appearing a single time and about 1.5% taken by the ten largest. The sequencing input was memory CD4+ T cells sorted from blood. The receptors come from a young man in good health. Each CDR3 is given without its conserved first and last residue. Fields, in order: clone size, V gene, CDR3 protein. Clone size is given for some rows only: seen once, a few or many times, or a class if the clone is expanded.

size: NA; V: TRBV15; CDR3: ATSPRPGPSQPQH
size: NA; V: TRBV12-5; CDR3: ASGLDLTTEAF
size: NA; V: TRBV6-4; CDR3: ASSDRVGSYEQY
size: NA; V: TRBV19; CDR3: ASSAGQGSHEQY
size: NA; V: TRBV4-1; CDR3: ASKRAEMNTEAF
size: NA; V: TRBV2; CDR3: ASTEVDGLNSPLH
size: few; V: TRBV11-2; CDR3: ASSLDLNTEAF
size: NA; V: TRBV19; CDR3: ASKSTGSRGETQY
size: NA; V: TRBV19; CDR3: ASSILSGRPETQY
size: many; V: TRBV9; CDR3: ASSVVEKSEAF
size: NA; V: TRBV9; CDR3: ASSAQGRGTDEAF
size: NA; V: TRBV18; CDR3: ASSPLLAGNTHNEQF
size: NA; V: TRBV27; CDR3: AVGGLQYGYT
size: NA; V: TRBV15; CDR3: ATSIPVRNTIY
size: NA; V: TRBV5-4; CDR3: ASSLDGFGNTIY
size: NA; V: TRBV10-2; CDR3: ASETGRSYEQY
size: few; V: TRBV28; CDR3: ASSSIWDRESGEKLF
size: NA; V: TRBV25-1; CDR3: ASSRQGEAF
size: NA; V: TRBV11-2; CDR3: ASSSLVVRRAEDYSGYT
size: NA; V: TRBV7-2; CDR3: ASSRDEGWYT
size: few; V: TRBV6-5; CDR3: ASRDATNEKLF
size: NA; V: TRBV27; CDR3: ASSGRAAGLGYEQY
size: NA; V: TRBV27; CDR3: ASSFQGLSSGANVLT
size: NA; V: TRBV19; CDR3: ASSLQASGSYEQY
size: NA; V: TRBV5-6; CDR3: ASSLKDTGYT
size: few; V: TRBV4-1; CDR3: ASSPRDSSNSNQPQH
size: NA; V: TRBV12-5; CDR3: ASGLKTLMEVLTEAF
size: NA; V: TRBV30; CDR3: AWSVRGSYQPQH
size: NA; V: TRBV6-6; CDR3: ASSLGGQGTEQY
size: few; V: TRBV30; CDR3: AWMDRLDRGAGELF
size: NA; V: TRBV5-6; CDR3: ASSTGTGAKNNEQF
size: NA; V: TRBV6-5; CDR3: ASSYPRGPQH
size: NA; V: TRBV18; CDR3: ASSPLRDTQY
size: NA; V: TRBV5-1; CDR3: ASSYSRQGAGELF
size: NA; V: TRBV2; CDR3: ASTGQQNTEAF
size: NA; V: TRBV27; CDR3: ASSSPSRGNYGYT